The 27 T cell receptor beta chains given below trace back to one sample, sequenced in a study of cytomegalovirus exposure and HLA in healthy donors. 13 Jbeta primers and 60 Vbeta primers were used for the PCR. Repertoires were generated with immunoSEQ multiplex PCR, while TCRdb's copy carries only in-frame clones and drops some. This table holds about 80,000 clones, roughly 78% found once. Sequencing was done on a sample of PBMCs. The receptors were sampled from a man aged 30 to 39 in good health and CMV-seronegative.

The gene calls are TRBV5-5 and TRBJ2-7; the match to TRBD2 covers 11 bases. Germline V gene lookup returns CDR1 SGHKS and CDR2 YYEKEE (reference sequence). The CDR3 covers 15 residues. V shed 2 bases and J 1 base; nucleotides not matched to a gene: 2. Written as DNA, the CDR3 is TGTGCCAGCAGCTTCCTAGCGGGAGGTTCCTACGAGCAGTACTTC. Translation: CASSFLAGGSYEQYF.

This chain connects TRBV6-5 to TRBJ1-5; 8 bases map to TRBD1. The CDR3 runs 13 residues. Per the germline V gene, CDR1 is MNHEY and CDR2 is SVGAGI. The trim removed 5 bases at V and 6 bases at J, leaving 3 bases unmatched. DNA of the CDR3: TGTGCCAGCAGTCGGACAGGGACTCAGCCCCAGCATTTT. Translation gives CASSRTGTQPQHF.

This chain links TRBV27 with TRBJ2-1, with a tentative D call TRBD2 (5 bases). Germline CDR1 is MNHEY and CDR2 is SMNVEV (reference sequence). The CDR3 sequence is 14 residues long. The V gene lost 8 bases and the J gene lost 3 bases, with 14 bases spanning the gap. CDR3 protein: CASGRVGIYNEQFF. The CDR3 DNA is TGTGCCAGCGGGAGAGTCGGGATCTACAATGAGCAGTTCTTC.

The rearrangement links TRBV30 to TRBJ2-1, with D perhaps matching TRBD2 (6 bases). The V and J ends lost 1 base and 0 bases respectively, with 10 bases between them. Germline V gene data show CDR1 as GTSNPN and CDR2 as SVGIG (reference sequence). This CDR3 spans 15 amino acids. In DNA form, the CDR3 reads TGTGCCTGGAGTGAGGGGACTTACTCCTACAATGAGCAGTTCTTC. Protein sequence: CAWSEGTYSYNEQFF.

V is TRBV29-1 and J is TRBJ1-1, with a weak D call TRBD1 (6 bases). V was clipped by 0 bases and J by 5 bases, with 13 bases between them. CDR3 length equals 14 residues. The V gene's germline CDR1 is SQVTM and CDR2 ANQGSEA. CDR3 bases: TGCAGCGTTGAAGAGGGAGGGGGAGGGACTGAAGCTTTCTTT. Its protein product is CSVEEGGGGTEAFF. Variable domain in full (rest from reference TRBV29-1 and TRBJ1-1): SAVISQKPSRDICQRGTSLTIQCQVDSQVTMMFWYRQQPGQSLTLIATANQGSEATYESGFVIDKFPISRPNLTFSTLTVSNMSPEDSSIYLCSVEEGGGGTEAFFGQGTRLTVV.

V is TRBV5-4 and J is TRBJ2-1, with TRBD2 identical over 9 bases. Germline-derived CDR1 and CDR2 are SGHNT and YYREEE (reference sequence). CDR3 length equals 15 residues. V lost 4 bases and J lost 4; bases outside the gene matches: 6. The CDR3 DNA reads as TGTGCCAGCAGCGATCTAGCGGGACAGTACAATGAGCAGTTCTTC. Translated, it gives CASSDLAGQYNEQFF.

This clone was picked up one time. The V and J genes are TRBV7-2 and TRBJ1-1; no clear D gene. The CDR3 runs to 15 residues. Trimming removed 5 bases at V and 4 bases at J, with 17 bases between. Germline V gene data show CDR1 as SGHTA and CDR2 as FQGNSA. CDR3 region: CASSPTGGVGTEAFF. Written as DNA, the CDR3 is TGTGCCAGCAGCCCAACGGGCGGGGTGGGCACTGAAGCTTTCTTT.

CDR3 DNA: TGTGCCAGCAGCTTGGCAGGGGGGAGGCAGCCCCAGCATTTT. Amino acid sequence: CASSLAGGRQPQHF. The chain carries TRBV5-6 and TRBJ1-5; TRBD1 matches at 7 bases. After removal of 0 bases from V and 7 bases from J, the junction contained 4 bases not matched to a gene. Germline V CDR1 and CDR2: SGHDT, YYEEEE. The CDR3 has 14 amino acids.

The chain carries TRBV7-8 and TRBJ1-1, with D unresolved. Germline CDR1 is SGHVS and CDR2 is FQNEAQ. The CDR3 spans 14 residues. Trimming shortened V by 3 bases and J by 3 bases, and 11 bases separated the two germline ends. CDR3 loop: CASSLRVIDTEAFF. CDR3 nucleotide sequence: TGTGCCAGCAGCTTGCGGGTAATAGACACTGAAGCTTTCTTT.

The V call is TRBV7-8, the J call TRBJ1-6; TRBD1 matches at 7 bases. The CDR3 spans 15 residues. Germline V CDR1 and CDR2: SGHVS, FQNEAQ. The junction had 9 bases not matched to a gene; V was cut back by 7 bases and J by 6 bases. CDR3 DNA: TGTGCCAGCACCTATCCCGCAGGGGGTAATTCACCCCTCCACTTT. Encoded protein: CASTYPAGGNSPLHF. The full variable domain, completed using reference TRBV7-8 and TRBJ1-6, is GAGVSQSPRYKVAKRGQDVALRCDPISGHVSLFWYQQALGQGPEFLTYFQNEAQLDKSGLPSDRFFAERPEGSVSTLKIQRTQQEDSAVYLCASTYPAGGNSPLHFGNGTRLTVT.

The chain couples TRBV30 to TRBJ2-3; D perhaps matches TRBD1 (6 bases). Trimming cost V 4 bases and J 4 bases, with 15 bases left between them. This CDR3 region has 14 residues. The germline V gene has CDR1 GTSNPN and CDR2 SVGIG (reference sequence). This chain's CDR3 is CAWKTQGWADTQYF. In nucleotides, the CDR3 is TGTGCCTGGAAAACACAGGGTTGGGCAGATACGCAGTATTTT. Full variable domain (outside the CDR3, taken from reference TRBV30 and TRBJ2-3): SQTIHQWPATLVQPVGSPLSLECTVEGTSNPNLYWYRQAAGRGLQLLFYSVGIGQISSEVPQNLSASRPQDRQFILSSKKLLLSDSGFYLCAWKTQGWADTQYFGPGTRLTVL.

In DNA form, the CDR3 reads TGTGCCAGTAGTATAGATCCCAAGCAGGGTCGAGCCTACGAGCAGTACTTC. This gives the protein CASSIDPKQGRAYEQYF. The rearrangement joins TRBV19 to TRBJ2-7; tentatively, D is TRBD1 (5 bases). Germline CDR1 and CDR2: LNHDA and SQIVND (reference sequence). The V end was cut by 0 bases, the J end by 2 bases, with 17 bases between. This CDR3 comprises 17 residues.

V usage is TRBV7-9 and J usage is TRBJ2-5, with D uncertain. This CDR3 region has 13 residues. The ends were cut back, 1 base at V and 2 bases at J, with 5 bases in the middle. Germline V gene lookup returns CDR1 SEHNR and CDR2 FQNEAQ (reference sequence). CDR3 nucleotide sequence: TGTGCCAGCAGCTTAGACAAACAAGAGACCCAGTACTTC. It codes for CASSLDKQETQYF.

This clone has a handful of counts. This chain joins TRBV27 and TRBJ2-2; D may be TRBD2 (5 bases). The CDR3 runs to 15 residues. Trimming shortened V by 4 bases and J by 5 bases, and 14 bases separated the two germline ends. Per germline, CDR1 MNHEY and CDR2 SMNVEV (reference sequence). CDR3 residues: CASSSTRLATGELFF. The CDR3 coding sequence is TGTGCCAGCAGTTCAACGAGGCTAGCTACCGGGGAGCTGTTTTTT.

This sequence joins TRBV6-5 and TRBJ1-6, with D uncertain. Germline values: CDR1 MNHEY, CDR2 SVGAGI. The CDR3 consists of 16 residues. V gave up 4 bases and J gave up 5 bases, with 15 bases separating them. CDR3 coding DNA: TGTGCCAGCAGTTGGGGAACCGGGATAAATAATTCACCCCTCCACTTT. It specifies CASSWGTGINNSPLHF.

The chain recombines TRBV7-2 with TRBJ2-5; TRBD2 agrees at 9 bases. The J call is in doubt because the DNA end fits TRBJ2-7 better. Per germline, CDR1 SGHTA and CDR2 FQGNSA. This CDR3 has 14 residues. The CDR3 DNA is TGTGCCAGCAGCTTCGGACTAGCGTCCTACGAGCAGTACTTC. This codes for CASSFGLASYEQYF.

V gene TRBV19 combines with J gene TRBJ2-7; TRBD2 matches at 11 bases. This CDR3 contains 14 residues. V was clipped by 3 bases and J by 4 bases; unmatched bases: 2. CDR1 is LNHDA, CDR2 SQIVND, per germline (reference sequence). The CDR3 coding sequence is TGTGCCAGTAGTATCCTAGCGGGAGGTTACGAGCAGTACTTC. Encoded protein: CASSILAGGYEQYF.

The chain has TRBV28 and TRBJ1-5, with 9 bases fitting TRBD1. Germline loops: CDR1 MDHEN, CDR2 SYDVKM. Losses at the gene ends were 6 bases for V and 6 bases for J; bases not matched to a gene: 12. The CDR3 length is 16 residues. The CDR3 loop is CASSPGTGRDIQPQHF. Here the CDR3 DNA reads TGTGCCAGCAGCCCCGGGACAGGGAGGGATATTCAGCCCCAGCATTTT.

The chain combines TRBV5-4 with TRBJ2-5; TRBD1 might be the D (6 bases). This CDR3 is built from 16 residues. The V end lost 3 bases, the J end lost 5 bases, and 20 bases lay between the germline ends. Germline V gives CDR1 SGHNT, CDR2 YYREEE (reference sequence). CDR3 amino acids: CASSSWGQGRRETQYF. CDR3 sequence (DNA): TGTGCCAGCAGCTCCTGGGGGCAGGGTAGGCGGGAGACCCAGTACTTC.

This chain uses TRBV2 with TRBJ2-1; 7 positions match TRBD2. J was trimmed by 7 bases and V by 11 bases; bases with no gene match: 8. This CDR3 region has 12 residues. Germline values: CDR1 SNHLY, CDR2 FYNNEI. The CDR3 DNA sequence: TGTGCCTTGAGGTTTAGCGGGAATGAGCAGTTCTTC. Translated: CALRFSGNEQFF. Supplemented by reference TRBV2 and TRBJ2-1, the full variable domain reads EPEVTQTPSHQVTQMGQEVILRCVPISNHLYFYWYRQILGQKVEFLVSFYNNEISEKSEIFDDQFSVERPDGSNFTLKIRSTKLEDSAMYFCALRFSGNEQFFGPGTRLTVL.

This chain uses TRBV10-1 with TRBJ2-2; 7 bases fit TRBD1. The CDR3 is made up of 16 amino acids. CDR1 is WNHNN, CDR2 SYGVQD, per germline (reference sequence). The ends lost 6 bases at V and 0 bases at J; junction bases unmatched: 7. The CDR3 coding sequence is TGCGCCAGCAGCCACAGGGGCCCTTCGAACACCGGGGAGCTGTTTTTT. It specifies CASSHRGPSNTGELFF.

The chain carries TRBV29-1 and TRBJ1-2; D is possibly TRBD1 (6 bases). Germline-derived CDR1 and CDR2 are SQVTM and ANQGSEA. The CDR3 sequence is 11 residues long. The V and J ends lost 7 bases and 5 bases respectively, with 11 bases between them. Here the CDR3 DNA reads TGCAGCGCCGCTCAGGGGTATGGCTACACCTTC. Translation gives CSAAQGYGYTF.

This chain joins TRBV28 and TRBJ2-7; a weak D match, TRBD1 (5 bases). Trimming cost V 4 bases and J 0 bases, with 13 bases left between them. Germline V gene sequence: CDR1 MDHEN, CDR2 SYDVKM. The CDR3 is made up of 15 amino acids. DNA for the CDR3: TGTGCCAGCAGTTCTCTAGGGGAAAGCTCCTACGAGCAGTACTTC. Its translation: CASSSLGESSYEQYF.

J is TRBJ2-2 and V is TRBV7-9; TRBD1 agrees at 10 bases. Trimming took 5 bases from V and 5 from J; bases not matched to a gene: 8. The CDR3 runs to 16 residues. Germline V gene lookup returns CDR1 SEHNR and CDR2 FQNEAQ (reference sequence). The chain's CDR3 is CASSLTGTGATGELFF. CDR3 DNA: TGTGCCAGCAGCCTTACTGGGACAGGGGCGACCGGGGAGCTGTTTTTT.

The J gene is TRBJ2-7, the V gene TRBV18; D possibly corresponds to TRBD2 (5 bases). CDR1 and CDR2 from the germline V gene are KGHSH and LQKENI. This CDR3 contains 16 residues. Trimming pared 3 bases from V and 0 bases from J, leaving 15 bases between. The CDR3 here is CASSPLGPSLSYEQYF. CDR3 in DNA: TGTGCCAGCTCACCGCTTGGACCTAGCCTCTCCTACGAGCAGTACTTC.

The CDR3 spells CASSLPGETQYF. The DNA of the CDR3 is TGCGCCAGCAGCTTGCCGGGAGAGACCCAGTACTTC. The chain is built from TRBV5-1 and TRBJ2-5, with D hard to call. Germline V gene lookup returns CDR1 SGHRS and CDR2 YFSETQ. The CDR3 loop spans 12 amino acids. Between the trimmed V and J ends, which lost 1 base and 4 bases, there was a span of 5 bases. Full variable domain (rest looked up from reference TRBV5-1 and TRBJ2-5): KAGVTQTPRYLIKTRGQQVTLSCSPISGHRSVSWYQQTPGQGLQFLFEYFSETQRNKGNFPGRFSGRQFSNSRSEMNVSTLELGDSALYLCASSLPGETQYFGPGTRLLVL.

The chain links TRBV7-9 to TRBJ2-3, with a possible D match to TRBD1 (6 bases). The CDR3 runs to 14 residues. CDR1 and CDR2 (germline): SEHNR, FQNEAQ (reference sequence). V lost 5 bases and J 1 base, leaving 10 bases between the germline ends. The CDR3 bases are TGTGCCAGCAGCCCAGGGGTTCGCACAGATACGCAGTATTTT. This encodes CASSPGVRTDTQYF.